The present T cell receptor beta chain was sequenced within a study of blood T cell repertoires in COVID-19. The repertoire was sequenced with immunoSEQ multiplex PCR; TCRdb's copy has only in-frame clones and lacks some. The data show some 21,000 clones, about four fifths seen once. V dropped 8 bases and J dropped 4 bases, with 17 bases sitting between them. The CDR3 is 14 residues long. Germline loops: CDR1 KGHSH, CDR2 LQKENI. This sequence joins TRBV18 and TRBJ1-2; D is perhaps TRBD1 (5 bases). The clonotype originates from a man aged 40-50 years with acute or convalescent COVID-19. The sample taken for sequencing was peripheral blood. In DNA, the CDR3 is TGTGCCAGCCCCCGAGAGCAGGGCCGCTATGGCTACACCTTC. Translated: CASPREQGRYGYTF.